The 12 T cell receptor beta chains given below trace back to one sample, sequenced in a study of T cells after yellow fever vaccination. TCRdb re-derived calls from the 5' RACE reads in MiXCR, one entry per CDR3 protein. The table shows some 340,000 distinct CDR3 sequences, with approximately 11% occurring only once. Source: CD4+ T cells sorted from PBMCs, taken 45 days after the yellow fever booster vaccination. The receptors originated from a man aged 18 to 29 who received the YFV17D yellow fever vaccine.

This rearrangement joins TRBV7-3 to TRBJ2-2; 8 bases are a match to TRBD2. CDR3 size: 17 residues. V lost 3 bases and J lost 1; bases outside the gene matches: 7. CDR1 is SGHTA, CDR2 FQGTGA, per germline. CDR3 residues: CASSFQAGLGNTGELFF. The CDR3 DNA follows: TGTGCCAGCAGCTTTCAAGCGGGACTAGGGAACACCGGGGAGCTGTTTTTT.

There are a few counts of this clonotype. The rearrangement joins TRBV9 to TRBJ2-2; tentative D call: TRBD1 (6 bases). The germline CDR1 and CDR2 sequences are SGDLS and YYNGEE. The V gene lost 3 bases and the J gene lost 0 bases, with 9 bases spanning the gap. The CDR3 covers 15 residues. The CDR3 region is CASSAGDPNTGELFF. The CDR3 coding sequence is TGTGCCAGCAGCGCAGGGGACCCGAACACCGGGGAGCTGTTTTTT.

This clonotype was counted only a few times. The V gene is TRBV12-3 or TRBV12-4, the J gene TRBJ1-2; 7 bases are a match to TRBD1. This CDR3 contains 16 residues. V shed 5 bases and J 4 bases; nucleotides not matched to a gene: 13. The CDR3 sequence is CASSPPGQTKPYGYTF. Written as DNA, the CDR3 is TGTGCCAGCAGTCCCCCGGGACAGACCAAACCCTATGGCTACACCTTC.

This chain connects TRBV28 to TRBJ2-7; 7 nucleotides match TRBD1. In germline, CDR1 is MDHEN, CDR2 SYDVKM. The CDR3 is 12 residues long. The ends lost 5 bases at V and 4 bases at J; junction bases unmatched: 2. The CDR3 DNA sequence: TGTGCCAGCAGTGGGACAGTGTACGAGCAGTACGTC. This translates into CASSGTVYEQYV.

In its sample, this clonotype was seen a few times. The chain combines TRBV6-1 with TRBJ1-2; 10 bases fit TRBD1. Germline trimming cut 7 bases from V and 5 bases from J; bases unmatched to any gene: 16. Germline V CDR1 and CDR2: MNHNS, SASEGT. The CDR3 totals 17 residues. The CDR3: CASIRQRQGANPYGYTF. For the CDR3, the DNA is TGTGCCAGCATTAGACAACGACAGGGGGCGAATCCTTATGGCTACACCTTC.

In this sample, this clonotype turned up a few times. The chain is built from TRBV3-1 and TRBJ2-7, with D possibly TRBD2 on 5 matching bases. The CDR3 is made up of 15 amino acids. The germline CDR1 and CDR2 sequences are LGHDT and YNNKEL (reference sequence). Trimming removed 5 bases from V and 0 bases from J, with 14 bases in between. CDR3 region: CASSYTRTRSYEQYF. CDR3 coding DNA: TGTGCCAGCAGCTACACTAGGACGCGCTCCTACGAGCAGTACTTC.

This chain connects TRBV11-2 to TRBJ1-2, with 11 bases identical to TRBD1. J was trimmed by 7 bases and V by 8 bases; bases with no gene match: 6. Germline lookup yields CDR1 SGHAT and CDR2 FQNNGV. This CDR3 has 13 residues. CDR3 sequence: CASRTGGASGYTF. The CDR3 DNA sequence: TGTGCCAGCCGGACAGGGGGCGCGAGTGGCTACACCTTC.

At least ten counts were recorded for this clonotype. The rearrangement joins TRBV12-3 or TRBV12-4 to TRBJ2-7; D call uncertain. Trimming shortened V by 5 bases and J by 0 bases, and 8 bases separated the two germline ends. The CDR3 is 13 residues long. CDR3 coding DNA: TGTGCCAGCAGTCTCCTCAGCTCCTACGAGCAGTACTTC. It encodes CASSLLSSYEQYF.

The table lists this clonotype with a few counts. The chain employs TRBV19 and TRBJ2-7; TRBD1 aligns across 9 bases. CDR1 is LNHDA and CDR2 is SQIVND in the germline V gene (reference sequence). The CDR3 sequence is 16 residues long. The V segment lost 5 bases and the J segment 2 bases; nucleotides outside the gene matches: 10. The CDR3 DNA sequence: TGTGCCAGTAGTCCCCTCCAGGGACAGGGTCCCTACGAGCAGTACTTC. The encoded protein is CASSPLQGQGPYEQYF.

The chain carries TRBV5-1 and TRBJ2-2; D might be TRBD1 (5 bases). Germline assignment: CDR1 SGHRS and CDR2 YFSETQ. V was trimmed by 4 bases and J by 1 base, leaving 11 bases between them. This CDR3 spans 15 amino acids. CDR3 nucleotides: TGCGCCAGCAGCATCGGACACCAGAACACCGGGGAGCTGTTTTTT. Translated: CASSIGHQNTGELFF.

The chain joins TRBV7-3 to TRBJ2-1; TRBD2 matches 9 bases. Trimming removed 2 bases from V and 7 bases from J; junction bases left unmatched: 3. Per the germline V gene, CDR1 is SGHTA and CDR2 is FQGTGA. The CDR3 extends over 14 amino acids. The DNA of the CDR3 is TGTGCCAGCAGCTTAGCGGGGGGGGCGAATGAGCAGTTCTTC. This gives the protein CASSLAGGANEQFF.

The rearrangement joins TRBV11-2 to TRBJ2-3; 7 nucleotides agree with TRBD2. This CDR3 is built from 17 residues. Germline-derived CDR1 and CDR2 are SGHAT and FQNNGV. V gave up 5 bases and J gave up 5 bases; unmatched junction bases: 16. Written as DNA, the CDR3 is TGTGCCAGCAGCACCGAATCCACTAGCGACGGTAGAGATACGCAGTATTTT. Its translation is CASSTESTSDGRDTQYF.